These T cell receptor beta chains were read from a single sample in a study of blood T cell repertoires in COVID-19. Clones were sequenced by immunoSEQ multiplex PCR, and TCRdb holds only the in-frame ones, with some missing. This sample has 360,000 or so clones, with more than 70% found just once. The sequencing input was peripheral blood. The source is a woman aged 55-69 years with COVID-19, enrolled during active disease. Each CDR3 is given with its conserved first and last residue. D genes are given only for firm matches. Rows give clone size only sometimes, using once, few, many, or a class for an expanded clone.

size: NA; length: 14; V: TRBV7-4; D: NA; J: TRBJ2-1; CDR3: CASSLAAQYNEQFF; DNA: TGTGCCAGCAGCTTAGCCGCCCAGTACAATGAGCAGTTCTTC
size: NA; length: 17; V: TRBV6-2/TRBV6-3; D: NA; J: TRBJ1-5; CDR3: CASSDPAGEGGNQPQHF; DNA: TGTGCCAGCAGTGACCCCGCTGGGGAGGGGGGTAATCAGCCCCAGCATTTT
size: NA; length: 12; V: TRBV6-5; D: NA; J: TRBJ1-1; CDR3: CAAGRGRTEAFF; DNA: TGTGCCGCCGGGAGGGGAAGGACTGAAGCTTTCTTT
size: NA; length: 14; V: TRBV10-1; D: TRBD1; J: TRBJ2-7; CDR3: CASSESGQGHEQYF; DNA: TGCGCCAGCAGTGAGTCGGGACAGGGCCACGAGCAGTACTTC
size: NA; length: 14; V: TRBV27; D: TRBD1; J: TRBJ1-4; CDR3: CASSLSRGQEKLFF; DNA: TGTGCCAGCAGTTTAAGCAGGGGGCAAGAAAAACTGTTTTTT
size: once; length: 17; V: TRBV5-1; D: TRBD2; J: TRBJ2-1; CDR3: CASSPEVSGGPYNEQFF; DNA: TGCGCCAGCAGTCCGGAGGTTAGCGGGGGGCCATACAATGAGCAGTTCTTC
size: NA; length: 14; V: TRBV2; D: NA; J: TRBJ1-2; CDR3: CASSEDRRGYGYTF; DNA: TGTGCCAGCAGTGAAGACCGCCGCGGCTATGGCTACACCTTC
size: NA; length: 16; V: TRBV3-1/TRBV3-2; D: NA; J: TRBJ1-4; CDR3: CASSQDRGIKGEKLFF; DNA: TGTGCCAGCAGCCAAGATCGGGGGATCAAAGGGGAAAAACTGTTTTTT
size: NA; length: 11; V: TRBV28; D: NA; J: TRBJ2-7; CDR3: CASKGGGEQYF; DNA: TGTGCCAGCAAGGGAGGGGGCGAGCAGTACTTC
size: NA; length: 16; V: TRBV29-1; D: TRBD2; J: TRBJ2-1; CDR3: CSVGGGELSHYNEQFF; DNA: TGCAGCGTTGGGGGAGGGGAGTTATCCCACTACAATGAGCAGTTCTTC
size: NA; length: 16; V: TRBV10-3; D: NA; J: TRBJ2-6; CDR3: CAIRNELSSGANVLTF; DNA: TGTGCCATCAGGAACGAATTGAGCTCTGGGGCCAACGTCCTGACTTTC
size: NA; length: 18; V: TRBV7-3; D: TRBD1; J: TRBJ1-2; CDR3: CASSSGTGLNQANYGYTF; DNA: TGTGCCAGCAGCTCCGGGACAGGCTTAAATCAGGCTAACTATGGCTACACCTTC
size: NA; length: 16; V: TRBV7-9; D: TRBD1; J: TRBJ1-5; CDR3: CASSVGQGVVDQPQHF; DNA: TGTGCCAGCAGCGTGGGACAGGGGGTCGTGGATCAGCCCCAGCATTTT
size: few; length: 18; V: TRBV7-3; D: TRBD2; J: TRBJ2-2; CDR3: CASSLGPSGGKNTGELFF; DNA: TGTGCCAGCAGCTTGGGGCCTAGCGGGGGAAAGAACACCGGGGAGCTGTTTTTT
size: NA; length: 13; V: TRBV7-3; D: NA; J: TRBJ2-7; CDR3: CASSLSGGLEQYF; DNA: TGTGCCAGCAGCCTGAGTGGAGGCCTGGAGCAGTACTTC
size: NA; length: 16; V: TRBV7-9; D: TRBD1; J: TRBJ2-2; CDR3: CASRSRQGANTGELFF; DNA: TGTGCCAGCAGGTCCAGACAGGGAGCGAACACCGGGGAGCTGTTTTTT
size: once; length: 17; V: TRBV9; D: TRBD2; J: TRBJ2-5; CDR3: CASSEWASGGPQETQYF; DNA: TGTGCCAGCAGCGAGTGGGCTAGCGGGGGGCCCCAAGAGACCCAGTACTTC
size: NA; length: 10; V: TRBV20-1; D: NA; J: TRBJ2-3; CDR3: CSATTASQYF; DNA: TGCAGTGCTACGACAGCATCGCAGTATTTT
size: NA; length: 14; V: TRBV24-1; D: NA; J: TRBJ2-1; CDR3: CATSGPPSYNEQFF; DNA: TGTGCCACCAGTGGTCCTCCCTCCTACAATGAGCAGTTCTTC
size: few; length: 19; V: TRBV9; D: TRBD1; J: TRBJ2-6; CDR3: CASSGDPGQFFSGANVLTF; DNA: TGTGCCAGCAGCGGCGACCCGGGACAGTTCTTCTCTGGGGCCAACGTCCTGACTTTC
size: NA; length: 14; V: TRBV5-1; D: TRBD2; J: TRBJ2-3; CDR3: CASRPLAGTDTQYF; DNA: TGCGCCAGCAGACCCCTAGCGGGCACAGATACGCAGTATTTT
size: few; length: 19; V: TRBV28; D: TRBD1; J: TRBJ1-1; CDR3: CASRYPLGDRGARGTEAFF; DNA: TGTGCCAGCAGATACCCTCTGGGGGACAGGGGTGCTCGGGGCACTGAAGCTTTCTTT
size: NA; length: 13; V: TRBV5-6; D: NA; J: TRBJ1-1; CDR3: CASSLPERTEAFF; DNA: TGTGCCAGCAGCTTACCCGAGAGGACTGAAGCTTTCTTT
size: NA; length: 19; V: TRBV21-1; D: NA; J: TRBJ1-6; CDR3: CASSPRGRVLSSYNSPLHF; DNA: TGTGCCAGCAGCCCGCGGGGGAGGGTTCTGAGCTCCTATAATTCACCCCTCCACTTT
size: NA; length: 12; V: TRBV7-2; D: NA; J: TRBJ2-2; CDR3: CASSRYTGELFF; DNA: TGTGCCAGCAGCCGGTACACCGGGGAGCTGTTTTTT
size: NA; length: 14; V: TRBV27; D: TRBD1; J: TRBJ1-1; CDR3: CASSPTTGTGIGFF; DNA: TGTGCCAGCAGTCCAACAACCGGGACAGGGATCGGTTTCTTT
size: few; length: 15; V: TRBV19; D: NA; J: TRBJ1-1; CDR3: CASSIQNGQNTEAFF; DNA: TGTGCCAGTAGTATACAGAATGGGCAGAACACTGAAGCTTTCTTT
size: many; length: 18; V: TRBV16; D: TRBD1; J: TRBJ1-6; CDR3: CASSQLFSHDRENSPLHF; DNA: TGTGCCAGCAGCCAATTGTTTTCCCACGACAGGGAGAATTCACCCCTCCACTTT
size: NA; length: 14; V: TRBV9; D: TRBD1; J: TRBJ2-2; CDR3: CASSLHRGTGELFF; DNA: TGTGCCAGCAGCCTCCACAGGGGCACCGGGGAGCTGTTTTTT
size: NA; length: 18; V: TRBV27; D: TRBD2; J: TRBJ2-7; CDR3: CASSLQAGSPNFYYEQYF; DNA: TGTGCCAGCAGTTTACAAGCGGGGTCCCCCAACTTCTACTACGAGCAGTACTTC
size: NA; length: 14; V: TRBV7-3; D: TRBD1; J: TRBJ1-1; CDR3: CASSPGTVATEAFF; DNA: TGTGCCAGCAGCCCGGGGACAGTTGCTACTGAAGCTTTCTTT
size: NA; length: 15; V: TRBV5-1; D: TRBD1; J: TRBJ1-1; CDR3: CASSPDDRANTEAFF; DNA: TGCGCCAGCAGCCCCGATGACAGGGCGAACACTGAAGCTTTCTTT
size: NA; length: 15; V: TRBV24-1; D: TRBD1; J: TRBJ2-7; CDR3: CATSDQDRGLYEQYF; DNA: TGTGCCACCAGTGATCAGGACAGGGGGCTCTACGAGCAGTACTTC
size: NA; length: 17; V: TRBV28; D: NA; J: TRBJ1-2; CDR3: CASSLNEGATALGGYTF; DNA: TGTGCCAGCAGTTTAAATGAGGGTGCGACCGCTTTAGGGGGCTACACCTTC
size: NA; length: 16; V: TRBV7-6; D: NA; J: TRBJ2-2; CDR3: CASSQSSLALTGELFF; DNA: TGTGCCAGCAGCCAAAGCAGCCTAGCTTTGACAGGGGAGCTGTTTTTT
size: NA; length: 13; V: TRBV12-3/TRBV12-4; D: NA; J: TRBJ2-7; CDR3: CASSWRGAYEQYF; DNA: TGTGCCAGCAGTTGGCGCGGGGCCTACGAGCAGTACTTC
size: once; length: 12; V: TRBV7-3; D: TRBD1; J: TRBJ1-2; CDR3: CASSIDRDGYTF; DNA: TGTGCCAGCAGCATTGACAGGGACGGCTACACCTTC
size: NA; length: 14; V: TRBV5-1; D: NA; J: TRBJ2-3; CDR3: CASSLRSRTDTQYF; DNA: TGCGCCAGCAGCCTACGTAGCCGCACGGATACGCAGTATTTT
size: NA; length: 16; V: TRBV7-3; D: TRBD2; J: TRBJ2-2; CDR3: CASSRLAGANTGELFF; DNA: TGTGCCAGCAGTCGGCTAGCGGGGGCCAACACCGGGGAGCTGTTTTTT
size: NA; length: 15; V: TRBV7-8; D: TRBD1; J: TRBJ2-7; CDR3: CASSFRQGGYYEQYF; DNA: TGTGCCAGCAGCTTTAGGCAAGGGGGCTACTACGAGCAGTACTTC
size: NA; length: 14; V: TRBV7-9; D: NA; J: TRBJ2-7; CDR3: CASSLGGGVPEQYF; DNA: TGTGCCAGCAGCTTAGGGGGGGGCGTCCCAGAACAGTACTTC
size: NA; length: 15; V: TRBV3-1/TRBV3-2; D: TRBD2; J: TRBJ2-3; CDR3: CASSPRAGAADTQYF; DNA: TGTGCCAGCAGCCCCCGAGCGGGGGCCGCAGATACGCAGTATTTT
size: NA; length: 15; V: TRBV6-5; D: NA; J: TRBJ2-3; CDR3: CASVSQGGSTDTQYF; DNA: TGTGCCAGCGTATCACAGGGGGGGAGCACAGATACGCAGTATTTT
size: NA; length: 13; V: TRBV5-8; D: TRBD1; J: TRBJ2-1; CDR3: CASSWDRVNEQFF; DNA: TGTGCCAGCAGCTGGGACAGGGTGAATGAGCAGTTCTTC
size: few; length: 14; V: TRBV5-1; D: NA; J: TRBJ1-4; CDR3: CASSVTSGREKLFF; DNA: TGCGCCAGCAGCGTAACGTCCGGGAGGGAAAAACTGTTTTTT
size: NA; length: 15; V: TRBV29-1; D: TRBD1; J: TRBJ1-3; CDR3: CSVTTGGISGNTIYF; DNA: TGCAGCGTGACTACAGGGGGAATCTCTGGAAACACCATATATTTT
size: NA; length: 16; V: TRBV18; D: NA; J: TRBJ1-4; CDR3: CASSLLRDTHNEKLFF; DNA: TGTGCCAGCTCCCTGTTACGGGATACACATAATGAAAAACTGTTTTTT
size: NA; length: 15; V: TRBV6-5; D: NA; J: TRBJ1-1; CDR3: CASRIEGEVNTEAFF; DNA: TGTGCCAGCAGGATCGAAGGGGAAGTGAACACTGAAGCTTTCTTT
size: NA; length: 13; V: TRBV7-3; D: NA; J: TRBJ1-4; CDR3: CASSFDRLEKLFF; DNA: TGTGCCAGCAGCTTCGACAGGTTGGAAAAACTGTTTTTT
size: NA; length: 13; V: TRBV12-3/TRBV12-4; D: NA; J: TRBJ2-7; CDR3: CASSLGRRYEQYF; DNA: TGTGCCAGCAGTTTAGGTAGAAGATACGAGCAGTACTTC
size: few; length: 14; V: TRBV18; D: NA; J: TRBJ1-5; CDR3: CASSPGVSNQPQHF; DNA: TGTGCCAGCTCACCAGGAGTTAGCAATCAGCCCCAGCATTTT
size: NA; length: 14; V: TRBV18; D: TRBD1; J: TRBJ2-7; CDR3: CASSPQGASYEQYF; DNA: TGTGCCAGCTCACCTCAGGGGGCGTCCTACGAGCAGTACTTC
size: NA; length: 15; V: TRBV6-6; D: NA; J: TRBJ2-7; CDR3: CASSYGSRQSYEQYF; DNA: TGTGCCAGCAGTTACGGGTCACGACAGTCCTACGAGCAGTACTTC
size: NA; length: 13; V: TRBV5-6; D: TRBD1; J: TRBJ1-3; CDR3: CASSGNRGITIYF; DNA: TGTGCCAGCAGCGGAAACAGGGGCATCACCATATATTTT
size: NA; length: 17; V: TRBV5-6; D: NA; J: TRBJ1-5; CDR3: CASSARAGIYGNQPQHF; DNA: TGTGCCAGCAGCGCGCGTGCAGGGATCTATGGCAATCAGCCCCAGCATTTT
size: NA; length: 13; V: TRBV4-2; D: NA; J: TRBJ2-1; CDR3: CASSQDRASEQFF; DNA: TGTGCCAGCAGCCAAGATCGAGCGAGTGAGCAGTTCTTC
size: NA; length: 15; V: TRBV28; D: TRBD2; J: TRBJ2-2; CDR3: CASSRGGADTGELFF; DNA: TGTGCCAGCAGCCGCGGGGGGGCGGACACCGGGGAGCTGTTTTTT
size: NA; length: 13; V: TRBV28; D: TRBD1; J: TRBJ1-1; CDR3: CAIEQGPTSEAFF; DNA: TGTGCCATAGAACAGGGGCCAACATCTGAAGCTTTCTTT
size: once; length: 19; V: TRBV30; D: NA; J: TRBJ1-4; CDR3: CAWIVGWPGTIVTNEKLFF; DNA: TGTGCCTGGATCGTAGGTTGGCCAGGGACTATCGTGACTAATGAAAAACTGTTTTTT
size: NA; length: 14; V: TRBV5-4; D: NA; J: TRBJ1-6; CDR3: CASSLTQYNSPLHF; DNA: TGTGCCAGCAGCTTGACACAGTATAATTCACCCCTCCACTTT